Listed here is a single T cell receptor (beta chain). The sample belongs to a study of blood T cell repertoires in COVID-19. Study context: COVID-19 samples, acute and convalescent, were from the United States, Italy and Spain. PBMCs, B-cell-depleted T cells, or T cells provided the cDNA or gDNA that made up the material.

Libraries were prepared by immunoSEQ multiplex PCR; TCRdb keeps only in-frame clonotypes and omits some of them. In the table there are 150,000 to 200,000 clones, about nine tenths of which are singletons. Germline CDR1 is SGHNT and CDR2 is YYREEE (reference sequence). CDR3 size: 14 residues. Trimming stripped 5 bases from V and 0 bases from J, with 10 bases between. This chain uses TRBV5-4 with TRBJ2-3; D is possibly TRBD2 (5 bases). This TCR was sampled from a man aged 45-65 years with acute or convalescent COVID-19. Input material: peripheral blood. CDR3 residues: CASSSWESTDTQYF. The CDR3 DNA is TGTGCCAGCAGTTCGTGGGAGAGCACAGATACGCAGTATTTT.